This TCR beta chain appears in the sequencing data of a study of Graves' ophthalmopathy and Graves' hyperthyroidism. Study context: Prior to any treatment, peripheral blood was collected at the time of initial diagnosis.

RNA transcripts were the source from which TCR beta CDR3 regions were amplified. A first-round RT-PCR used HTBI primers, followed by a second-round multiplex PCR. MiXCR, applied by TCRdb to the multiplex PCR reads, yields one record per CDR3 protein. The profile shows roughly 610,000 distinct CDR3 sequences, about 20% of them singletons. Sample: peripheral blood. This clonotype was obtained from a woman aged 18-30 years with stable Graves' hyperthyroidism. Some clones in this sample may be carry-over from other donors' samples.

This CDR3 is CASSADDVGPYEQYF. CDR3 DNA sequence: TGTGCCAGCAGTGCCGATGACGTGGGTCCCTACGAGCAGTACTTC. The chain joins TRBV7-8 to TRBJ2-7, with D unclear. Germline lookup yields CDR1 SGHVS and CDR2 FQNEAQ. The CDR3 covers 15 residues. With 6 bases removed from V and 2 bases from J, the gap between germline ends came to 17 bases.